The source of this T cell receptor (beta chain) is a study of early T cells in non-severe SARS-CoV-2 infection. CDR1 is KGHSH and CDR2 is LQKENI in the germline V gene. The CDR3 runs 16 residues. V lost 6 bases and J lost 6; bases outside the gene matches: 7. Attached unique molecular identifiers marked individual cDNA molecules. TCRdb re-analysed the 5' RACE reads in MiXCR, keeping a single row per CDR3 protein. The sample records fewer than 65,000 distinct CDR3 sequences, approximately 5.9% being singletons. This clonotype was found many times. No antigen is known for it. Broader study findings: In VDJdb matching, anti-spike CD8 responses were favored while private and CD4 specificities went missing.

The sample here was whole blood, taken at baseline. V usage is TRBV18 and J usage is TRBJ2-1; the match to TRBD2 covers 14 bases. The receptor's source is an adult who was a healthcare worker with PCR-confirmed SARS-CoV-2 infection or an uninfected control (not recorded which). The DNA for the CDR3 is TGTGCCAGCTCTAAAAACGGACTAGCGGGAGGCAATGAGCAGTTCTTC. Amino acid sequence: CASSKNGLAGGNEQFF.